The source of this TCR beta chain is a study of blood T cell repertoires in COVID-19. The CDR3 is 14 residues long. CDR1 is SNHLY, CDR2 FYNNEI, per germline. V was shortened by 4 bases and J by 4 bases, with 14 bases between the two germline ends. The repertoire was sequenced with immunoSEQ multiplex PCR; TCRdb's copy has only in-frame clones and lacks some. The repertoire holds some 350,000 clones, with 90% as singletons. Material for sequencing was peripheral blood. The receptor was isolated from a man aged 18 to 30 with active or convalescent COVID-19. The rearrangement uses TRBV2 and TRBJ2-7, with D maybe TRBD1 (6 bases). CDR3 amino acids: CASSAVQRGYEQYF. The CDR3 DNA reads TGTGCCAGCAGTGCTGTACAGAGGGGGTACGAGCAGTACTTC.